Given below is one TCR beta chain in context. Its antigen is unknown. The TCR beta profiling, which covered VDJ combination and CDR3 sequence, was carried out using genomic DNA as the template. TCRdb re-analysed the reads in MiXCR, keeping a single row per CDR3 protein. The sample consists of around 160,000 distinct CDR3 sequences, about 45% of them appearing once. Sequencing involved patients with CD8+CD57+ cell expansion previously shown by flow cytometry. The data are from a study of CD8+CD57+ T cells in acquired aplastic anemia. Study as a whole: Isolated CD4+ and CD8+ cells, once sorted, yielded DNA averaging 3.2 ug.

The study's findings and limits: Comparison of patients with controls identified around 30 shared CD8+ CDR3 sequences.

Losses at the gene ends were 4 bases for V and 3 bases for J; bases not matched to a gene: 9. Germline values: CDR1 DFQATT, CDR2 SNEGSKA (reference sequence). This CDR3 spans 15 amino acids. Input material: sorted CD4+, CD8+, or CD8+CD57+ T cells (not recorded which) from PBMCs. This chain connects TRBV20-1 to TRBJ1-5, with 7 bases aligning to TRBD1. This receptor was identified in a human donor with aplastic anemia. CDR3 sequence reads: CSAIDREYDNQPQHF. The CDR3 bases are TGCAGTGCTATTGACAGGGAGTATGACAATCAGCCCCAGCATTTT.